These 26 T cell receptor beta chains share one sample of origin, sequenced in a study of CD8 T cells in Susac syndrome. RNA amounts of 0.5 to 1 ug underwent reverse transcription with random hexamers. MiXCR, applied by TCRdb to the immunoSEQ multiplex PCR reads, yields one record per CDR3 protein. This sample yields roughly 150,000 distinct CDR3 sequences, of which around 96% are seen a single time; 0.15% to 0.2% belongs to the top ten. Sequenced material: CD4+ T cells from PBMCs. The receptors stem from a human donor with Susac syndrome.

As DNA, the CDR3 is TGTGCCACCAGCAAATCCTCTCGTACAGATACGCAGTATTTT. This encodes CATSKSSRTDTQYF. The J gene is TRBJ2-3, the V gene TRBV15; no reliable D call. The CDR3 totals 14 residues. The germline V gene has CDR1 LNHNV and CDR2 YYDKDF (reference sequence). Trimming took off 4 bases at V and 3 bases at J, with 11 bases between the two ends.

The CDR3 nucleotides read TGTGCCAGCTCTCAGGGCAGCTCCTACAATGAGCAGTTCTTC. Protein product: CASSQGSSYNEQFF. This rearrangement joins TRBV18 to TRBJ2-1; a possible D gene is TRBD1 (5 bases). Germline V gene data show CDR1 as KGHSH and CDR2 as LQKENI. The V end was cut by 6 bases, the J end by 0 bases, with 9 bases between. There are 14 residues in the CDR3.

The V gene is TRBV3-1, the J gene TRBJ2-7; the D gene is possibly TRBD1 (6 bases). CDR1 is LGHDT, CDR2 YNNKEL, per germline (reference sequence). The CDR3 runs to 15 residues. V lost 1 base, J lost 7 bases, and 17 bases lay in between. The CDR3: CASSQVRDTGMEQYF. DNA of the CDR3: TGTGCCAGCAGCCAAGTTAGGGACACGGGAATGGAGCAGTACTTC.

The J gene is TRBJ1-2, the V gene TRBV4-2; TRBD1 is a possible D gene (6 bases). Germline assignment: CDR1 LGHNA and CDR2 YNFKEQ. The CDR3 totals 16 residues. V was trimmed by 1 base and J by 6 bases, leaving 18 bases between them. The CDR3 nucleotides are TGTGCCAGCAGCCAAGGTTACCCCCCGGGGGCGAATGGCTACACCTTC. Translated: CASSQGYPPGANGYTF.

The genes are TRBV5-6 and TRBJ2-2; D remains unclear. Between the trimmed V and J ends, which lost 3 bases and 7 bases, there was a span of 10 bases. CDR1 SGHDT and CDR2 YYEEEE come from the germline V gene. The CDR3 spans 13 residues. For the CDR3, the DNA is TGTGCCAGCAGCTCGACTTCTGACGGGGAGCTGTTTTTT. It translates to CASSSTSDGELFF.

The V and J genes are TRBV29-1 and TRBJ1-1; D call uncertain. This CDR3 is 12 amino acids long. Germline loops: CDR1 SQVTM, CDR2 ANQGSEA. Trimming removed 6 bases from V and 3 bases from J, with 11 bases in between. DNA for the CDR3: TGCAGCGTAATCCCTGTGGACACTGAAGCTTTCTTT. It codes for CSVIPVDTEAFF.

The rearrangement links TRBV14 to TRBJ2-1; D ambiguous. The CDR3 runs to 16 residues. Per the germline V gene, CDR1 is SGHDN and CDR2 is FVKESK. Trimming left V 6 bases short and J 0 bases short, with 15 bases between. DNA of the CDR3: TGTGCCAGCAGTCCCCCGAGAACAAGCTCCTACAATGAGCAGTTCTTC. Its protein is CASSPPRTSSYNEQFF.

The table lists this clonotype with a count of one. This chain's CDR3 is CASSQEGQYNSPLHF. As DNA, the CDR3 is TGTGCCAGCAGCCAAGAGGGCCAGTATAATTCACCCCTCCACTTT. The V and J genes are TRBV3-1 and TRBJ1-6; D unresolved. Germline V gives CDR1 LGHDT, CDR2 YNNKEL (reference sequence). There are 15 residues in the CDR3. V lost 0 bases and J lost 4, with 7 bases in between.

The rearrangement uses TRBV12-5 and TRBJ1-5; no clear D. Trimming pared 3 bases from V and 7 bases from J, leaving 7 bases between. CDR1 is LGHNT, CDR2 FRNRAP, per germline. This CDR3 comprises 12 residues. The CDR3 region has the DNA TGTGCTAGTGGTTTTGAAGGGCAGCCCCAGCATTTT. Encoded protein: CASGFEGQPQHF.

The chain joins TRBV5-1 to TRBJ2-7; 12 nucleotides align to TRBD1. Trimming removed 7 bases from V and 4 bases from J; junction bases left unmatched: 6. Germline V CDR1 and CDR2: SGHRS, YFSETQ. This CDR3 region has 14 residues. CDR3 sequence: CASALGQGAYEQYF. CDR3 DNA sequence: TGCGCCAGCGCCCTGGGACAGGGGGCTTACGAGCAGTACTTC.

CDR3 sequence reads: CSAGWQPQHF. The CDR3 DNA reads TGCAGTGCCGGTTGGCAGCCCCAGCATTTT. V and J are TRBV20-1 and TRBJ1-5; D call uncertain. The CDR3 totals 10 residues. Trimming pared 6 bases from V and 7 bases from J, leaving 7 bases between. Germline loops: CDR1 DFQATT, CDR2 SNEGSKA (reference sequence).

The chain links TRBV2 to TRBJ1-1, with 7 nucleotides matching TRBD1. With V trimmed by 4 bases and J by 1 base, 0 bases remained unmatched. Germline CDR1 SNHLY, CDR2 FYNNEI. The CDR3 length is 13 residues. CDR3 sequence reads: CASSGQGNTEAFF. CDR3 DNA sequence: TGTGCCAGCAGTGGACAGGGGAACACTGAAGCTTTCTTT.

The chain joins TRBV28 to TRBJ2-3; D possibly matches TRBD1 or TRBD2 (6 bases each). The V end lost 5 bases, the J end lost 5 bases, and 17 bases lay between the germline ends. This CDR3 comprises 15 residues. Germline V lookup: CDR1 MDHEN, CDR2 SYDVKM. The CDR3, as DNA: TGTGCCAGCAGTCCCATCCTCGGGGGCAGAGATACGCAGTATTTT. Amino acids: CASSPILGGRDTQYF. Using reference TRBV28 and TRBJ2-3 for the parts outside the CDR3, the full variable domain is DVKVTQSSRYLVKRTGEKVFLECVQDMDHENMFWYRQDPGLGLRLIYFSYDVKMKEKGDIPEGYSVSREKKERFSLILESASTNQTSMYLCASSPILGGRDTQYFGPGTRLTVL.

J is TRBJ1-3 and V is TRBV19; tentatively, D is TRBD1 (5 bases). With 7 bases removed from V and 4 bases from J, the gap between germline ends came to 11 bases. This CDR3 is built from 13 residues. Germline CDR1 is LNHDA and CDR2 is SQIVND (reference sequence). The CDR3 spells CASTPGPGNTIYF. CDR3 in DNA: TGTGCCAGTACCCCGGGGCCAGGAAACACCATATATTTT.

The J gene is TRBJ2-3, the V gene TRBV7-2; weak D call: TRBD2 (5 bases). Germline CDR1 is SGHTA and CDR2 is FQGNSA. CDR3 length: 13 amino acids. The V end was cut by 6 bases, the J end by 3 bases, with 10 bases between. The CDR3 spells CASSEGITDTQYF. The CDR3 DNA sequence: TGTGCCAGCAGTGAGGGTATTACAGATACGCAGTATTTT.

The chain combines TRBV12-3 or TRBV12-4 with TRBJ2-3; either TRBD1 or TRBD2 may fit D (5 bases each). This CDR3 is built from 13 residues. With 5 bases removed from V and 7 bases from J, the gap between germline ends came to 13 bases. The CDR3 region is CASSPSGRHTQYF. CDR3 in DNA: TGTGCCAGCAGTCCTTCGGGACGACATACGCAGTATTTT.

The CDR3 region has the DNA TGTGCCAGCAGCCAGGCGGGAGCCGGTGAGCAGTTCTTC. It encodes CASSQAGAGEQFF. V and J are TRBV9 and TRBJ2-1; 7 nucleotides line up with TRBD2. This CDR3 contains 13 residues. The V segment lost 4 bases and the J segment 9 bases; nucleotides outside the gene matches: 7. Germline V gives CDR1 SGDLS, CDR2 YYNGEE.

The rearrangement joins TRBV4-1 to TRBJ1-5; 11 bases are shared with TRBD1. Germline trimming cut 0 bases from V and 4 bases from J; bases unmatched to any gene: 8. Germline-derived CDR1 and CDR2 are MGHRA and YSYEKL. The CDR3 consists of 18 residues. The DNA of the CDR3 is TGCGCCAGCAGCCAAGAGACCGGACAGGGGGCTGGAAATCAGCCCCAGCATTTT. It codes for CASSQETGQGAGNQPQHF.

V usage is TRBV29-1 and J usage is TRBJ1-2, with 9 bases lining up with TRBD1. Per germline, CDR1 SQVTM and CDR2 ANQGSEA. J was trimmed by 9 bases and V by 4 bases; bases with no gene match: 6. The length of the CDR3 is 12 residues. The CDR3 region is CSVGVGQGSYTF. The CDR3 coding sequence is TGCAGCGTTGGGGTCGGACAGGGGAGCTACACCTTC.

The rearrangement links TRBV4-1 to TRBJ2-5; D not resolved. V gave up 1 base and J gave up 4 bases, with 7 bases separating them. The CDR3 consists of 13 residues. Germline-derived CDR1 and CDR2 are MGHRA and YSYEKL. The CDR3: CASSQALVETQYF. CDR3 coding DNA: TGCGCCAGCAGCCAAGCGCTAGTAGAGACCCAGTACTTC.

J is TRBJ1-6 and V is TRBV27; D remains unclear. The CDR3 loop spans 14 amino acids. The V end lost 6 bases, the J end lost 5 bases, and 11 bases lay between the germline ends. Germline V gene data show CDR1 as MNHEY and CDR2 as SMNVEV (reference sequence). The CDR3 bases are TGTGCCAGCAGACTAAGGGCGAATAATTCACCCCTCCACTTT. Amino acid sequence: CASRLRANNSPLHF.

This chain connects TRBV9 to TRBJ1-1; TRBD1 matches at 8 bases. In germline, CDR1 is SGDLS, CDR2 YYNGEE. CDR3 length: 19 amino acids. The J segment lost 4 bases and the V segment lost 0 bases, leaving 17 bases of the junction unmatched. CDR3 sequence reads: CASSVEGTGRSPRGTEAFF. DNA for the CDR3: TGTGCCAGCAGCGTAGAGGGGACAGGAAGATCCCCCCGGGGCACTGAAGCTTTCTTT. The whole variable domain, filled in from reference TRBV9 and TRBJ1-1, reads DSGVTQTPKHLITATGQRVTLRCSPRSGDLSVYWYQQSLDQGLQFLIQYYNGEERAKGNILERFSAQQFPDLHSELNLSSLELGDSALYFCASSVEGTGRSPRGTEAFFGQGTRLTVV.

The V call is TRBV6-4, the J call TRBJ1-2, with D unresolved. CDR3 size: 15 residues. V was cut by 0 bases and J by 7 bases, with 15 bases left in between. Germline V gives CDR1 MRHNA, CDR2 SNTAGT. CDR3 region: CASSDSSGMGSGYTF. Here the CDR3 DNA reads TGTGCCAGCAGTGACTCCTCCGGGATGGGAAGTGGCTACACCTTC.

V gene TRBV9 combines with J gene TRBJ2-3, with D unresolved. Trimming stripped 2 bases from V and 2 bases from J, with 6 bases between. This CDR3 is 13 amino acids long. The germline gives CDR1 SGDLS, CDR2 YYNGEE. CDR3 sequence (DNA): TGTGCCAGCAGCGTCGGATACACAGATACGCAGTATTTT. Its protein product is CASSVGYTDTQYF.

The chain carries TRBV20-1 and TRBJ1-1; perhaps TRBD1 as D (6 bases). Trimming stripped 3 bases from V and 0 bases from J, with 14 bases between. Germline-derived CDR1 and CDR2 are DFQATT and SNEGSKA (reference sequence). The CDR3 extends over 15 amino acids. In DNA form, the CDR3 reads TGCAGTGCTAGGGGGGCGCCAGCGATGAACACTGAAGCTTTCTTT. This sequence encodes CSARGAPAMNTEAFF.

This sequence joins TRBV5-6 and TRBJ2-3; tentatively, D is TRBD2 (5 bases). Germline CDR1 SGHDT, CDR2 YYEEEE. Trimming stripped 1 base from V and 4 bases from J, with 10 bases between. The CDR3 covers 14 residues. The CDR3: CASSLSGIADTQYF. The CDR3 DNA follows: TGTGCCAGCAGCTTGTCGGGGATCGCAGATACGCAGTATTTT.